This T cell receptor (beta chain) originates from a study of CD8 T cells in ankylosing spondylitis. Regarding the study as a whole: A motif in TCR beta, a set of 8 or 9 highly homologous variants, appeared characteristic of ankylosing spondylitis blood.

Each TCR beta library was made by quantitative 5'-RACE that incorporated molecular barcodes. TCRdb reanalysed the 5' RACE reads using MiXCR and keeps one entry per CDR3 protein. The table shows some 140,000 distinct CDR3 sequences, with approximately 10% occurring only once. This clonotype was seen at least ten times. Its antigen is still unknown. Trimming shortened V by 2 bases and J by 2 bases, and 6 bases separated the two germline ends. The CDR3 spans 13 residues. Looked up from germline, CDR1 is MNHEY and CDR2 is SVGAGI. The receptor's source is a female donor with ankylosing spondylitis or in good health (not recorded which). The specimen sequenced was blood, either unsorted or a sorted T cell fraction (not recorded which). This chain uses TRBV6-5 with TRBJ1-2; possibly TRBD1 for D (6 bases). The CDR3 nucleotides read TGTGCCAGCAGTTACGACAGGAACTATGGCTACACCTTC. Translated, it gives CASSYDRNYGYTF.